This T cell receptor beta chain emerged from a study of beta chain features in type 1 diabetes (dated by TCRdb to 2016 to 2019). Study-level background: Patients and healthy donors did not differ in mean age, gender distribution, total cell number or subset yield. Across all samples, around 100 million sorted cells were examined, and cell number per subset correlated strongly with RNA yield. The study compared the TCRB repertoires of sorted circulating CD4+ T cell subsets in recently diagnosed type 1 diabetes patients with those in matched healthy donors. Regulatory and stem cell-like memory subsets were obtained from only 8 patients and roughly 8 healthy donors, while naive and central memory subsets were obtained from all 30 or so donors. Study-wide findings and limitations: A moderate but significant shortening of TCRB CDR3 length was observed in type 1 diabetes patients in all four CD4+ subsets. Sequencing cDNA rather than genomic DNA could over-represent highly expressing activated cells, although activation and CD3 levels did not differ between groups. Because the HLA sub-analyses included only small numbers of individuals, any influence of HLA type on TCRB rearrangement was left unresolved. Shorter templates might have been favored by PCR, but patient and control samples were amplified and corrected together, so both groups would have been affected equally by any skew. The naive, central memory and regulatory TCRB repertoires appeared to resemble one another more closely among patients than among healthy donors. At VDJ recombination sites, type 1 diabetes patients had fewer insertions and more deleted nucleotides, which implies abnormalities in thymic rearrangement.

Each donor gave one peripheral blood draw, roughly 110 mL on average, collected into heparinised tubes. Naive, central memory, regulatory and stem cell-like memory CD4+ T cells were sorted on a BD FACSAria II using a panel including CD45RO, CCR7, CD25, CD127, CD95 and CD27. All sorted populations exceeded 95% purity. PBMCs were isolated immediately by Lymphoprep density gradient centrifugation and stained directly without culture. So that batch effects would be minimized, each experiment stained and sorted samples in pairs, pairing one healthy donor with one patient. As for this clone: The clone's antigen remains unknown. Nothing much larger sits one base from this clone, and base qualities are not available.

Spanning cysteine to phenylalanine, the CDR3 consists of 14 amino acids. Only the CDR3 portion is preserved as DNA: 42 bases, with reading frame beginning at the first base. From the germline V gene, CDR1 is SGHRS and CDR2 is YFSETQ. V is pruned by 4 bases and J by 3 bases, leaving 6 bases of the junction without a gene match. The entire amount of isolated RNA was reverse transcribed using the High Capacity cDNA Reverse Transcription Kit, so the sequenced TCRB transcripts were expressed ones. Deep immunoSEQ sequencing was applied to naive, central memory and regulatory T cell samples, giving an average of about 3.4 million total reads per sample. Sorted cells were lysed in RLT buffer, and RNA was extracted using DNase-treated RNeasy Micro or Mini kits according to cell number. To prevent cross-contamination, every cell subset was processed on its own, while patient and healthy donor samples were processed together. The immunoSEQ multiplex PCR was used to amplify TCRB sequences from cDNA, yielding 87-bp fragments that span the CDR3 region. Sequencing of the amplicons was done on the Illumina HiSeq platform. Per the source publication's procedure: Synthetic template baselines were used to correct PCR bias computationally, reads within Hamming distance 2 were collapsed, and singletons that could not be merged were discarded. Reads were aligned to IMGT to assign V, D and J genes, CDR3 length, and insertions or deletions at six rearrangement sites. Within each subset, clonotype counts were normalized to sorted cell number, and only after that were true diversity and Gini coefficients computed with the tcR R package. The overlap coefficient, calculated on TCRB nucleotide sequences, was used to measure repertoire sharing. As a proxy for the pre-selection repertoire, out-of-frame TCRB sequences from naive cells were analyzed. TCRdb retrieved this table from immuneACCESS and kept in-frame rearrangements only. Not all clones are present; in checked studies, unresolved V genes account for under half, and no reason is known for the remainder. D and trimming come from the DNA, and the V and J calls and clone size come from that table. This sample holds some 250,000 clones; approximately 15% were observed only once. The ten largest clonotypes hold about 0.02% of the sample.

The sample was naive CD4+ T cells from blood. The sample's cell subset or site label is to be understood as: true naive CD4+ T cells. The clonotype originates from a man aged 25 to 40 with type 1 diabetes. The chain is encoded by TRBV5-1 joined to TRBJ2-5; 7 middle bases align to TRBD1. The bases are TGCGCCAGCAGCCCGGGACAGCCTAAAGAGACCCAGTACTTC. This translates into CASSPGQPKETQYF. Here the CDR3 is joined to the reference TRBV5-1 and TRBJ2-5 genes, and the full variable domain is: KAGVTQTPRYLIKTRGQQVTLSCSPISGHRSVSWYQQTPGQGLQFLFEYFSETQRNKGNFPGRFSGRQFSNSRSEMNVSTLELGDSALYLCASSPGQPKETQYFGPGTRLLVL.